The clone carrying this T cell receptor beta chain was seen many times. As yet, its antigen is unknown. These data belong to a study of regulatory T cells in long-lasting Graves disease. Whole-study results and caveats: Accuracy could have been hurt by small sample size.

Combining iRepertoire HTBI primers with Arm-PCR of CDR3 regions, the authors built TCR beta libraries. MiXCR, applied by TCRdb to the multiplex PCR reads, yields one record per CDR3 protein. The profile shows roughly 350,000 distinct CDR3 sequences, roughly 17% of them singletons. Noted time point: newly diagnosed GD, antithyroid drugs for less than 3 months. Extracted PBMC RNA gave rise to the TCR library. EDTA tubes received around 9 milliliters of drawn peripheral blood. These data also formed part of another study, on T cells in Graves' hyperthyroidism and ophthalmopathy. This second study notes: In patients aged 18 to 65, hyperthyroidism was newly diagnosed, with duration under 2 months.

The source material was peripheral blood mononuclear cells (PBMCs), sampled at new diagnosis, from a patient treated with antithyroid drugs. The origin of this receptor is a young woman with Graves disease.

CDR3 sequence (DNA): TGTGCCAGCAGTTATGGGAGGGTCGAGCAGTACTTC. It specifies CASSYGRVEQYF. The V and J genes are TRBV6-2 or TRBV6-3 and TRBJ2-7, with 7 bases aligning to TRBD2. This CDR3 region has 12 residues. The V segment lost 3 bases and the J segment 6 bases; nucleotides outside the gene matches: 2. CDR1 and CDR2 (germline): MNHEY, SVGEGT.